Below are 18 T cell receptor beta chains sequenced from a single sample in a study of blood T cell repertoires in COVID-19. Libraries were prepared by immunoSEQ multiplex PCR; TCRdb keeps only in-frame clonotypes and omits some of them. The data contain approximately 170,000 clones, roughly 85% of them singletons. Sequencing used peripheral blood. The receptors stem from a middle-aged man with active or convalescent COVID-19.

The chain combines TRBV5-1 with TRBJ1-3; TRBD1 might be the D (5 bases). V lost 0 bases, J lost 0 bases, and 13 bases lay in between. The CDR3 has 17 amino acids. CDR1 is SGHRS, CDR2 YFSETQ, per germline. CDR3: CASSLETETFSGNTIYF. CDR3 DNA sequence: TGCGCCAGCAGCTTGGAGACAGAGACCTTCTCTGGAAACACCATATATTTT.

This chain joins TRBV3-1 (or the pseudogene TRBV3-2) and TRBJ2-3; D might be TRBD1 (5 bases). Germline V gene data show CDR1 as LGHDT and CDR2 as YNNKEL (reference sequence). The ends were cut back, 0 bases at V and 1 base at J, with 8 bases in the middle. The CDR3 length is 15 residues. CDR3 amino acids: CASSQEAGRTDTQYF. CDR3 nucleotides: TGTGCCAGCAGCCAAGAAGCAGGGCGCACAGATACGCAGTATTTT.

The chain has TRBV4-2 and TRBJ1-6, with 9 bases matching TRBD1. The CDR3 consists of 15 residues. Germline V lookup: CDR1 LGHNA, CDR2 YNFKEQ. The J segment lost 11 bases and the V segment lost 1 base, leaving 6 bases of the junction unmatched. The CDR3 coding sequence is TGTGCCAGCAGCCAAGGGGGGACAGGGCTTACACCCCTCCACTTT. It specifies CASSQGGTGLTPLHF.

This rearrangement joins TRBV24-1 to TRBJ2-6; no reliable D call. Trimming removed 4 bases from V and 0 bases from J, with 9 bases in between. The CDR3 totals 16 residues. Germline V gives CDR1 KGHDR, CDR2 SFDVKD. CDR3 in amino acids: CATSEITVSGANVLTF. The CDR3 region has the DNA TGTGCCACCAGTGAAATTACAGTCTCTGGGGCCAACGTCCTGACTTTC.

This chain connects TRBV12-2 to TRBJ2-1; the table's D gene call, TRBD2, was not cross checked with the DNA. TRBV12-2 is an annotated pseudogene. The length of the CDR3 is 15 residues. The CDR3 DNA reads TGTGCAAGTCGCACCCAGGCGGGAGAACTAAATGAGCAGTTCTTC. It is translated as CASRTQAGELNEQFF.

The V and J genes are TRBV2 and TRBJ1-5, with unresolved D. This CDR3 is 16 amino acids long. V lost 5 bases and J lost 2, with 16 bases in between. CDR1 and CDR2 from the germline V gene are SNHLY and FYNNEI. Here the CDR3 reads CASSKMPERGNQPQHF. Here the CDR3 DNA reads TGTGCCAGCAGTAAGATGCCGGAGAGAGGCAATCAGCCCCAGCATTTT.

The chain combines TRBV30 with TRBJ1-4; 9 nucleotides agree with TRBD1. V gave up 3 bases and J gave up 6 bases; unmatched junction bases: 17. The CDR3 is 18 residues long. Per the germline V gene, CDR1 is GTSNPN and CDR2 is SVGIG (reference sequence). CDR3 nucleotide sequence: TGTGCCTGGAGCGAAAGAAAGAGTACAGGGGGCGCGGATGAAAAACTGTTTTTT. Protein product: CAWSERKSTGGADEKLFF.

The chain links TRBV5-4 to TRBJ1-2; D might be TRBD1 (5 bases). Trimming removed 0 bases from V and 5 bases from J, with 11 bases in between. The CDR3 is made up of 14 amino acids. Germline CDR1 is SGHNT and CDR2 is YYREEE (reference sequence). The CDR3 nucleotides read TGTGCCAGCAGCTTGGCGGGGGGAGGTTATGGCTACACCTTC. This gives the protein CASSLAGGGYGYTF.

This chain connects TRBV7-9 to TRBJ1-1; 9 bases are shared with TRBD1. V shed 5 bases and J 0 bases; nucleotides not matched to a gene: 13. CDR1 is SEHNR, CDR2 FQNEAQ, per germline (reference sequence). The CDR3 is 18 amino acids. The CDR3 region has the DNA TGTGCCAGCAGCAAGCCCGGGACAGGGACTCTATTGAACACTGAAGCTTTCTTT. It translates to CASSKPGTGTLLNTEAFF.

The CDR3 DNA is TGTGCCAGCAGCCCCCTGGGGGGTTTAGATACGCAGTATTTT. Translating it yields CASSPLGGLDTQYF. The chain is built from TRBV3-1 (or the pseudogene TRBV3-2) and TRBJ2-3; D is perhaps TRBD2 (6 bases). CDR3 length equals 14 residues. With 4 bases removed from V and 5 bases from J, the gap between germline ends came to 13 bases. Germline V CDR1 and CDR2: LGHDT, YNNKEL (reference sequence).

The CDR3 DNA reads as TGTGCCAGCAGTTTAAGCGTAGTCAGCACAGATACGCAGTATTTT. Translating it yields CASSLSVVSTDTQYF. The gene calls are TRBV27 and TRBJ2-3; no clear D gene. Looked up from germline, CDR1 is MNHEY and CDR2 is SMNVEV (reference sequence). This CDR3 has 15 residues. V lost 2 bases to trimming and J lost 0 bases, with 9 bases between them.

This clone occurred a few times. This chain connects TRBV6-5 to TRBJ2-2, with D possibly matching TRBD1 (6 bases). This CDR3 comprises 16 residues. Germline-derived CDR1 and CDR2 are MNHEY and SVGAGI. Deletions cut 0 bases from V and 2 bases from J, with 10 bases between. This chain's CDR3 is CASSYSPTGNTGELFF. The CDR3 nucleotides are TGTGCCAGCAGTTACTCGCCGACAGGCAACACCGGGGAGCTGTTTTTT.

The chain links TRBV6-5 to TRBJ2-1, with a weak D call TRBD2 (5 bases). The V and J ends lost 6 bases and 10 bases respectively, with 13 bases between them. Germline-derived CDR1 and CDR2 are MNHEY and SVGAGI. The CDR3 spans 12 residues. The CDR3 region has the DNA TGTGCCAGCAGGTGGGAGATCGAGGAGCAGTTCTTC. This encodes CASRWEIEEQFF.

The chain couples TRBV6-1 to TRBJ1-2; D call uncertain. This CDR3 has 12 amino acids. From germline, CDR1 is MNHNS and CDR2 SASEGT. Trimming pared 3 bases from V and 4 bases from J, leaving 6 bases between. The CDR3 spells CASSDPGYGYTF. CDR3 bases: TGTGCCAGCAGTGACCCGGGCTATGGCTACACCTTC.

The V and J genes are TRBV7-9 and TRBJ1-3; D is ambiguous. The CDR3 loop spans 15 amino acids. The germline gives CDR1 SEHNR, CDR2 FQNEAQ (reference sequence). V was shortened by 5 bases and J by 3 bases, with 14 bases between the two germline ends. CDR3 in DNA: TGTGCCAGCAGCCCAACACCTGAGGGTGGAAACACCATATATTTT. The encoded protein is CASSPTPEGGNTIYF.

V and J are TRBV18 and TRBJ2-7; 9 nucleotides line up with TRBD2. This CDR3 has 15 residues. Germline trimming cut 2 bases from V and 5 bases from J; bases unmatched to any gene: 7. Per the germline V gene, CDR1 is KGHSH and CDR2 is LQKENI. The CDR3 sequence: CASSPAGLAFHEQYF. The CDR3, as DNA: TGTGCCAGCTCACCAGCGGGACTAGCTTTTCACGAGCAGTACTTC.

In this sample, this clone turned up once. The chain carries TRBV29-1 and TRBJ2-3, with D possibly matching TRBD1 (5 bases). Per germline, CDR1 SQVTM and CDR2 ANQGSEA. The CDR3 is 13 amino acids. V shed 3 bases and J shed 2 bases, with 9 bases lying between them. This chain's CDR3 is CSVDGALTDTQYF. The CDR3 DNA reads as TGCAGCGTTGATGGGGCGCTCACAGATACGCAGTATTTT.

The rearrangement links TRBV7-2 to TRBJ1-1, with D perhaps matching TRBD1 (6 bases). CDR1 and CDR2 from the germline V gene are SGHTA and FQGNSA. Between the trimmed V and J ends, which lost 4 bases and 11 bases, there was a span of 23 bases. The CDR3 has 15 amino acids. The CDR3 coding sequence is TGTGCCAGCAGCTCGTATACCCCCCAGGGGTTAGGTGCTTTCTTT. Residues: CASSSYTPQGLGAFF.